These 15 T cell receptor beta chains share one sample of origin, sequenced in a study of a mutant IDH1 vaccine in newly diagnosed glioma. Time point given: week 5, during vaccination. Topical imiquimod was applied with each vaccine dose, which held 300 ug of mutant IDH1 20-mer peptide. Profiled with immunoSEQ multiplex PCR; TCRdb holds only in-frame clones, not every one. The sample yields around 50,000 clones, 70% to 90% seen once. No antigen has been identified for these receptors. Sequences were derived from PBMCs, sampled from a glioma patient whose treatment included an IDH1 peptide vaccine. Receptors originate from a woman aged 40 to 50 with glioma.

The chain uses TRBV7-2 and TRBJ2-7, with D perhaps TRBD1 or TRBD2 (5 bases each). V shed 3 bases and J shed 7 bases, with 16 bases lying between them. This CDR3 is 14 amino acids long. Germline loops: CDR1 SGHTA, CDR2 FQGNSA. The CDR3 DNA sequence: TGTGCCAGCAGCTTCCGACTACCCCAGGGTGAGCAGTACTTC. This sequence encodes CASSFRLPQGEQYF.

The V gene is TRBV2, the J gene TRBJ1-2, with unresolved D. V was cut by 6 bases and J by 5 bases, with 19 bases left in between. The germline gives CDR1 SNHLY, CDR2 FYNNEI. The CDR3 covers 15 residues. This CDR3 reads CASRNNSPLLYGYTF. The CDR3 DNA reads TGTGCCAGCAGGAATAACTCTCCTTTATTATATGGCTACACCTTC.

The genes are TRBV2 and TRBJ2-7, with TRBD1 matching over 7 bases. V trimming: 7 bases; J trimming: 3 bases; junction bases outside the gene matches: 6. Per germline, CDR1 SNHLY and CDR2 FYNNEI. The CDR3 spans 13 residues. This CDR3 is CASNRDRGYEQYF. CDR3 nucleotide sequence: TGTGCCAGCAATAGGGACAGAGGCTACGAGCAGTACTTC.

The V call is TRBV15, the J call TRBJ2-3; no clear D. Germline V gives CDR1 LNHNV, CDR2 YYDKDF (reference sequence). The ends were cut back, 0 bases at V and 3 bases at J, with 13 bases in the middle. This CDR3 is built from 16 residues. CDR3 in amino acids: CATSRDQVGLTDTQYF. The CDR3 region has the DNA TGTGCCACCAGCAGAGATCAGGTCGGGCTTACAGATACGCAGTATTTT.

The CDR3 sequence is CASSQASGLAGVETQYF. The CDR3 coding sequence is TGTGCCAGCAGCCAAGCTTCGGGACTAGCGGGAGTGGAGACCCAGTACTTC. The chain is built from TRBV4-2 and TRBJ2-5; 14 bases match TRBD2. Losses at the gene ends were 1 base for V and 5 bases for J; bases not matched to a gene: 6. CDR3 length: 17 amino acids. Germline values: CDR1 LGHNA, CDR2 YNFKEQ.

Written as DNA, the CDR3 is TGTGCCAGCAGCCCCAGGGAGGGAGCGGAGACCCAGTACTTC. Translation gives CASSPREGAETQYF. V and J are TRBV11-2 and TRBJ2-5, with TRBD2 matching over 7 bases. The ends lost 5 bases at V and 5 bases at J; junction bases unmatched: 8. CDR1 is SGHAT and CDR2 is FQNNGV in the germline V gene. CDR3 length: 14 residues. Based on the CDR3 plus reference TRBV11-2 and TRBJ2-5, the full variable domain is EAGVAQSPRYKIIEKRQSVAFWCNPISGHATLYWYQQILGQGPKLLIQFQNNGVVDDSQLPKDRFSAERLKGVDSTLKIQPAKLEDSAVYLCASSPREGAETQYFGPGTRLLVL.

This clone appeared a single time. The CDR3 DNA reads as TGTGCCAGCAGCCGTGGGACAGGGGGCAATCAGCCCCAGCATTTT. Its protein is CASSRGTGGNQPQHF. The V call is TRBV2, the J call TRBJ1-5; 10 bases align to TRBD1. Germline CDR1 reads SNHLY; CDR2 reads FYNNEI. Losses at the gene ends were 6 bases for V and 2 bases for J; bases not matched to a gene: 4. CDR3 length equals 15 residues.

The chain carries TRBV4-1 and TRBJ2-1, with TRBD2 identical over 10 bases. Germline assignment: CDR1 MGHRA and CDR2 YSYEKL. The CDR3 loop spans 17 amino acids. V dropped 3 bases and J dropped 2; count of bases not matched to a gene: 7. The DNA for the CDR3 is TGCGCCAGCAGCCACCCCAGCGGGAGGGGGACCTACAATGAGCAGTTCTTC. It yields the protein CASSHPSGRGTYNEQFF.

This clone was recorded once. The chain has TRBV6-6 and TRBJ1-2; TRBD1 agrees at 8 bases. From germline, CDR1 is MNHNY and CDR2 SVGAGI (reference sequence). V gave up 4 bases and J gave up 3 bases; unmatched junction bases: 1. This CDR3 spans 13 amino acids. The CDR3 DNA follows: TGTGCCAGCAGTTCACAGGGGGACTATGGCTACACCTTC. Amino acid sequence: CASSSQGDYGYTF.

The chain is built from TRBV19 and TRBJ2-1, with D possibly TRBD2 on 6 matching bases. Germline-derived CDR1 and CDR2 are LNHDA and SQIVND (reference sequence). Trimming shortened V by 3 bases and J by 4 bases, and 25 bases separated the two germline ends. This CDR3 has 19 amino acids. CDR3 sequence: CASSMFLGLTAGRYNEQFF. The CDR3 nucleotides are TGTGCCAGTAGTATGTTCTTGGGGCTCACGGCGGGACGATACAATGAGCAGTTCTTC.

The rearrangement uses TRBV11-2 and TRBJ1-1; 8 bases agree with TRBD1. The germline gives CDR1 SGHAT, CDR2 FQNNGV. The V gene end was trimmed by 3 bases and the J gene end by 0 bases; junction bases not matched to a gene: 3. The CDR3 has 15 residues. The CDR3 sequence is CASSLGQVMNTEAFF. CDR3 nucleotides: TGTGCCAGCAGCTTGGGACAGGTGATGAACACTGAAGCTTTCTTT.

This rearrangement joins TRBV29-1 to TRBJ2-1; D gene uncertain. V lost 6 bases and J lost 8, with 23 bases in between. Germline loops: CDR1 SQVTM, CDR2 ANQGSEA. The CDR3 spans 15 residues. The CDR3 sequence is CSVRKSESPDHEQFF. In DNA form, the CDR3 reads TGCAGCGTCCGTAAAAGCGAATCCCCCGACCATGAGCAGTTCTTC.

This sequence joins TRBV7-9 and TRBJ2-1, with TRBD1 as a possible D gene (6 bases). The CDR3 is 15 residues long. Germline assignment: CDR1 SEHNR and CDR2 FQNEAQ (reference sequence). The V end was cut by 4 bases, the J end by 2 bases, with 12 bases between. CDR3 region: CASSSLQGAYNEQFF. The DNA of the CDR3 is TGTGCCAGCAGCTCCCTACAGGGAGCCTACAATGAGCAGTTCTTC.

The rearrangement links TRBV10-3 to TRBJ1-2; 7 nucleotides align to TRBD1. Germline CDR1 reads ENHRY; CDR2 reads SYGVKD. This CDR3 comprises 13 residues. The J segment lost 6 bases and the V segment lost 6 bases, leaving 7 bases of the junction unmatched. The CDR3 protein is CAISATGSDGYTF. DNA of the CDR3: TGTGCCATCAGCGCGACAGGGTCGGATGGCTACACCTTC.

V gene TRBV9 combines with J gene TRBJ2-6; D is uncertain. This CDR3 region has 12 residues. With 4 bases removed from V and 2 bases from J, the gap between germline ends came to 1 base. Germline V gene data show CDR1 as SGDLS and CDR2 as YYNGEE. The CDR3 here is CASSPGANVLTF. The CDR3 bases are TGTGCCAGCAGCCCTGGGGCCAACGTCCTGACTTTC.